The T cell receptor (beta chain) described here comes from a study of control samples from healthy donors and cancer patients. Clones were sequenced by immunoSEQ multiplex PCR, and TCRdb holds only the in-frame ones, with some missing. The table records about 100,000 clones, just over 85% of them present only once. The germline gives CDR1 LGHDT, CDR2 YNNKEL (reference sequence). Trimming removed 1 base at V and 10 bases at J, with 7 bases between. CDR3 length equals 12 residues. The sample consisted of blood. This receptor was identified in a man aged 25 to 45 in good health. This sequence joins TRBV3-1 (or the pseudogene TRBV3-2) and TRBJ1-4, with D perhaps TRBD1 (5 bases). CDR3 DNA: TGTGCCAGCAGCCAAGGGGGGGTAAAACTGTTTTTT. This encodes CASSQGGVKLFF.